This T cell receptor (beta chain) was found in a study of blood T cell repertoires in COVID-19. Sequencing was performed with immunoSEQ multiplex PCR; in TCRdb, only in-frame clones are kept and a portion is missing. The sample has around 360,000 clones, around 87% seen once. CDR3 size: 14 residues. Germline CDR1 LGHDT, CDR2 YNNKEL (reference sequence). V was pared by 4 bases and J by 2 bases, with 11 bases between. This clone was seen a single time. This clonotype originated in a man in his forties or fifties in a cohort exposed to, infected with or recovered from COVID-19 (not recorded which). This chain uses TRBV3-1 (or the pseudogene TRBV3-2) with TRBJ2-5; D gene ambiguous. Input material: PBMCs or T cells enriched from blood (not recorded which). In nucleotides, the CDR3 is TGTGCCAGCAGCCTCCCACAGAGTCAAGAGACCCAGTACTTC. Translation gives CASSLPQSQETQYF.